The 11 T cell receptor beta chains below come from one sample, sequenced in a study of cytomegalovirus exposure and HLA in healthy donors. The study ran its PCR with 60 Vbeta and 13 Jbeta primers. TCRdb keeps only in-frame clones here, not all; method: immunoSEQ multiplex PCR. The sample contains about 70,000 clones, about 67% of which appear only once. The specimen was PBMCs. These receptors came from a human donor in good health.

The V call is TRBV5-6, the J call TRBJ2-2; tentative D call: TRBD2 (6 bases). CDR3 size: 15 residues. V lost 0 bases to trimming and J lost 4 bases, with 10 bases between them. Germline CDR1 is SGHDT and CDR2 is YYEEEE. In nucleotides, the CDR3 is TGTGCCAGCAGCTTGGCTCTAGCGTTCACCGGGGAGCTGTTTTTT. This encodes CASSLALAFTGELFF.

As DNA, the CDR3 is TGTGCCAGTAGTATGGTGGGGGGGGAGACCCAGTACTTC. The encoded protein is CASSMVGGETQYF. This rearrangement joins TRBV19 to TRBJ2-5, with 7 bases lining up with TRBD2. The CDR3 spans 13 residues. Germline CDR1 and CDR2: LNHDA and SQIVND (reference sequence). The ends lost 3 bases at V and 5 bases at J; junction bases unmatched: 3.

This chain links TRBV5-1 with TRBJ2-2; the match to TRBD2 covers 10 bases. The CDR3 runs 16 residues. V was pared by 2 bases and J by 0 bases, with 1 base of the junction left unmatched. Looked up from germline, CDR1 is SGHRS and CDR2 is YFSETQ. The CDR3 DNA sequence: TGCGCCAGCAGCTTACTAGCGGGAACGAACACCGGGGAGCTGTTTTTT. It specifies CASSLLAGTNTGELFF.

The chain has TRBV27 and TRBJ1-5; 9 nucleotides agree with TRBD1. The germline V gene has CDR1 MNHEY and CDR2 SMNVEV (reference sequence). V shed 5 bases, J shed 4 bases, and the junction held 9 bases outside the gene matches. The CDR3 has 16 residues. The CDR3 sequence is CASSLQGTGQNQPQHF. The CDR3, as DNA: TGTGCCAGCAGTCTCCAGGGGACAGGGCAAAATCAGCCCCAGCATTTT.

The chain combines TRBV5-1 with TRBJ1-1; the match to TRBD1 covers 8 bases. After removal of 0 bases from V and 6 bases from J, the junction contained 7 bases not matched to a gene. This CDR3 is 15 amino acids long. Germline-derived CDR1 and CDR2 are SGHRS and YFSETQ. CDR3 sequence (DNA): TGCGCCAGCAGCTTGGGGACAGGGCGTGGAGCTGAAGCTTTCTTT. Protein: CASSLGTGRGAEAFF.

As DNA, the CDR3 is TGTGCCAGCAGTCCCGGGACTGGCTCCTACAATGAGCAGTTCTTC. Its translation is CASSPGTGSYNEQFF. The J gene is TRBJ2-1, the V gene TRBV6-5, with a weak D call TRBD2 (6 bases). In germline, CDR1 is MNHEY, CDR2 SVGAGI. With 5 bases removed from V and 0 bases from J, the gap between germline ends came to 11 bases. The CDR3 extends over 15 amino acids.

The CDR3 here is CASSLGMGAAGNTIYF. DNA for the CDR3: TGTGCCAGCAGCTTGGGTATGGGGGCGGCTGGAAACACCATATATTTT. The chain joins TRBV5-6 to TRBJ1-3; possibly TRBD1 for D (6 bases). The CDR3 has 16 residues. Deletions cut 0 bases from V and 2 bases from J, with 12 bases between. Germline V gives CDR1 SGHDT, CDR2 YYEEEE. The full variable domain, completed using reference TRBV5-6 and TRBJ1-3, is DAGVTQSPTHLIKTRGQQVTLRCSPKSGHDTVSWYQQALGQGPQFIFQYYEEEERQRGNFPDRFSGHQFPNYSSELNVNALLLGDSALYLCASSLGMGAAGNTIYFGEGSWLTVV.

This chain uses TRBV5-1 with TRBJ2-1; TRBD2 aligns across 11 bases. The germline V gene encodes CDR1 SGHRS and CDR2 YFSETQ. Losses at the gene ends were 0 bases for V and 3 bases for J; bases not matched to a gene: 2. The CDR3 consists of 16 residues. CDR3 sequence reads: CASSLVTSGDYNEQFF. In DNA form, the CDR3 reads TGCGCCAGCAGCTTGGTGACTAGCGGGGACTACAATGAGCAGTTCTTC.

The chain is built from TRBV18 and TRBJ1-6; TRBD1 matches at 9 bases. Germline CDR1 and CDR2: KGHSH and LQKENI. The CDR3 consists of 16 residues. J lost 7 bases, V lost 3 bases, and 7 bases had no gene match. The CDR3 here is CASSPSQGQGNSPLHF. The CDR3 nucleotides read TGTGCCAGCTCACCCAGCCAGGGACAGGGAAATTCACCCCTCCACTTT.

CDR3 loop: CASSLGGGLAGGPDTQYF. CDR3 bases: TGCGCCAGCAGCTTGGGTGGCGGACTAGCGGGAGGACCAGATACGCAGTATTTT. The chain combines TRBV5-1 with TRBJ2-3, with 14 bases matching TRBD2. The CDR3 length is 18 residues. V was pared by 0 bases and J by 4 bases, with 7 bases of the junction left unmatched. Germline values: CDR1 SGHRS, CDR2 YFSETQ.

The chain employs TRBV5-1 and TRBJ1-1; D may be TRBD1 (5 bases). V gave up 6 bases and J gave up 1 base, with 10 bases separating them. The germline V gene has CDR1 SGHRS and CDR2 YFSETQ. The CDR3 totals 13 residues. The CDR3 DNA is TGCGCCAGCAACCCAGGGCAGAACACTGAAGCTTTCTTT. Amino acids: CASNPGQNTEAFF.